Listed below are T cell receptor beta chains from one sample, sequenced in a study of a mutant IDH1 vaccine in newly diagnosed glioma. TCRdb's copy holds only in-frame clones and misses some; the assay was immunoSEQ multiplex PCR. The sample lists fewer than 30,000 clones; over 75% were seen once. Their antigens remain unidentified. Sequenced material: PBMCs, taken from a glioma patient whose treatment included an IDH1 peptide vaccine. The origin of the receptors is a woman between 18 and 29 years old with glioma. The CDR3 runs from the conserved cysteine through the conserved F or W. The D gene is left open where the match is weak. Clone size is not always given. Where it is, it says once, few, many or a class for expanded clones.

TRBJ1-5,TRBV9,.,few,15,CASSVDPQGRQPQHF,TGTGCCAGCAGCGTAGATCCACAGGGTAGACAGCCCCAGCATTTT
TRBJ1-6,TRBV11-3,.,.,16,CASSFDRSSYNSPLHF,TGTGCCAGCAGCTTCGACAGAAGCTCCTATAATTCACCCCTCCACTTT
TRBJ1-2,TRBV7-9,TRBD1,.,13,CASSWDSSGQYTF,TGTGCCAGCAGCTGGGACAGTTCAGGGCAATACACCTTC
TRBJ2-1,TRBV6-1,TRBD2,once,16,CASSQGASGSYNEQFF,TGTGCCAGCAGTCAAGGGGCTAGCGGCTCCTACAATGAGCAGTTCTTC
TRBJ2-3,TRBV29-1,TRBD2,.,15,CSVVYGAGGPDTQYF,TGCAGCGTTGTATACGGGGCGGGGGGACCAGATACGCAGTATTTT
TRBJ2-7,TRBV7-9,TRBD1,once,14,CASSAPGQGNEQYF,TGTGCCAGCAGCGCTCCGGGACAGGGCAACGAGCAGTACTTC
TRBJ1-2,TRBV2,.,.,13,CASSDQGNYGYTF,TGTGCCAGCAGCGATCAAGGGAACTATGGCTACACCTTC
TRBJ1-4,TRBV28,.,.,13,CASSLLPGEKLFF,TGTGCCAGCAGCCTACTACCGGGTGAAAAACTGTTTTTT
TRBJ2-3,TRBV18,TRBD2,few,16,CASSRGAFASTDTQYF,TGTGCCAGCTCGCGGGGGGCCTTCGCTAGCACAGATACGCAGTATTTT
TRBJ2-1,TRBV2,.,once,15,CASSELGGARGEQFF,TGTGCCAGCAGTGAATTAGGCGGAGCGAGGGGTGAGCAGTTCTTC
TRBJ1-6,TRBV27,TRBD1,.,15,CASSSDRGPTLALHF,TGTGCCAGCAGTTCGGACAGGGGGCCCACTTTGGCCCTCCACTTT
TRBJ1-5,TRBV5-6,.,once,13,CASSQRGDQPQHF,TGTGCCAGCAGCCAGAGAGGGGATCAGCCCCAGCATTTT
TRBJ2-5,TRBV19,.,.,15,CASSIRSGTFETQYF,TGTGCCAGTAGTATACGCTCCGGGACGTTCGAGACCCAGTACTTC
TRBJ2-1,TRBV6-5,TRBD1,.,14,CASSPGTGYNEQFF,TGTGCCAGCAGTCCCGGGACAGGATACAATGAGCAGTTCTTC
TRBJ2-3,TRBV4-1,TRBD2,.,18,CASSQGEWTSGGTDTQYF,TGCGCCAGCAGCCAGGGCGAATGGACTAGCGGGGGGACAGATACGCAGTATTTT
TRBJ1-2,TRBV11-2,.,.,13,CASSFGEGGGYTF,TGTGCCAGCAGCTTTGGAGAAGGTGGTGGCTACACCTTC
TRBJ1-5,TRBV28,.,.,17,CASSLAAGGNSNQPQHF,TGTGCCAGCAGTTTAGCAGCGGGGGGAAATAGCAATCAGCCCCAGCATTTT
TRBJ1-1,TRBV7-2,.,few,11,CASYMNTEAFF,TGTGCCAGCTACATGAACACTGAAGCTTTCTTT
TRBJ2-4,TRBV11-2,.,.,13,CASSFAGADIQYF,TGTGCCAGCAGCTTCGCCGGGGCGGACATTCAGTACTTC
TRBJ2-7,TRBV9,.,once,15,CASSVALEQSGEQYF,TGTGCCAGCAGCGTAGCCTTGGAACAGTCCGGCGAGCAGTACTTC
TRBJ2-2,TRBV5-6,.,.,13,CASSRWPRGELFF,TGTGCCAGCAGCCGGTGGCCTCGCGGGGAGCTGTTTTTT
TRBJ2-7,TRBV19,.,.,14,CASSSLSGSYEQYF,TGTGCCAGTAGTTCACTTTCAGGGTCCTACGAGCAGTACTTC
TRBJ1-1,TRBV19,.,few,16,CASSIGQGRLNTEAFF,TGTGCCAGTAGTATCGGGCAGGGGCGCTTGAACACTGAAGCTTTCTTT
TRBJ1-5,TRBV6-1,.,few,15,CASTWGGGSNQPQHF,TGTGCCAGCACCTGGGGGGGAGGGAGCAATCAGCCCCAGCATTTT
TRBJ1-5,TRBV19,.,.,15,CASSTPDSFNQPQHF,TGTGCCAGTAGTACCCCGGACAGTTTCAATCAGCCCCAGCATTTT
TRBJ2-2,TRBV5-4,.,few,17,CASSLWGREYRTGELFF,TGTGCCAGCAGCTTGTGGGGAAGGGAATATCGGACCGGGGAGCTGTTTTTT
TRBJ2-7,TRBV6-1,TRBD1,.,15,CASKSDRGQFYEQYF,TGTGCCAGCAAATCAGACAGGGGGCAGTTCTACGAGCAGTACTTC
TRBJ2-7,TRBV25-1,.,.,16,CASSESQGPSSYEQYF,TGTGCCAGCAGTGAATCACAGGGTCCTAGCTCCTACGAGCAGTACTTC
TRBJ2-1,TRBV6-5,.,.,15,CASSSGQAQPDEQFF,TGTGCCAGCAGTTCCGGGCAGGCCCAACCCGATGAGCAGTTCTTC
TRBJ2-1,TRBV2,.,.,15,CASSEAGGSYNEQFF,TGTGCCAGCAGTGAAGCGGGAGGATCCTACAATGAGCAGTTCTTC
TRBJ2-7,TRBV7-8,TRBD1,.,18,CASSPGIPRDRSSYEQYF,TGTGCCAGCAGCCCCGGTATTCCCCGGGACAGAAGCTCCTACGAGCAGTACTTC
TRBJ2-7,TRBV14,.,.,16,CASSQGRQGGSYEQYF,TGTGCCAGCAGCCAAGGCCGGCAGGGTGGGTCCTACGAGCAGTACTTC
TRBJ2-2,TRBV5-1,TRBD1,once,16,CASSLGQGTNTGELFF,TGCGCCAGCAGCTTGGGACAGGGGACGAACACCGGGGAGCTGTTTTTT
TRBJ2-7,TRBV4-2,.,.,15,CASSQDISRTYEQYF,TGTGCCAGCAGCCAAGATATAAGCAGAACCTACGAGCAGTACTTC
TRBJ2-7,TRBV30,.,.,13,CAWRLVGAYEQYF,TGTGCCTGGAGGCTAGTGGGTGCGTACGAGCAGTACTTC
TRBJ2-7,TRBV11-3,.,.,14,CASSLAGSGYEQYF,TGTGCCAGCAGCTTAGCGGGTTCGGGATACGAGCAGTACTTC
TRBJ2-7,TRBV6-1,.,once,14,CASQDTVLNYEQYF,TGTGCCAGCCAAGACACCGTCCTAAACTACGAGCAGTACTTC
TRBJ1-1,TRBV25-1,.,.,13,CASRAGEAGEAFF,TGTGCCAGCAGGGCGGGGGAAGCTGGTGAAGCTTTCTTT
TRBJ2-3,TRBV2,TRBD1,.,19,CASSESPRGTGFGGDTQYF,TGTGCCAGCAGTGAATCCCCTCGAGGGACAGGATTCGGTGGAGATACGCAGTATTTT
TRBJ1-2,TRBV18,.,.,14,CASSPLTGSYGYTF,TGTGCCAGCTCACCACTGACAGGAAGCTATGGCTACACCTTC
TRBJ1-3,TRBV6-5,.,few,15,CASSYSGKAGNTIYF,TGTGCCAGCAGTTACTCCGGGAAGGCCGGAAACACCATATATTTT
TRBJ2-6,TRBV4-1,TRBD2,.,17,CASSHLHGGAGANVLTF,TGCGCCAGCAGCCACCTACACGGGGGGGCTGGGGCCAACGTCCTGACTTTC
TRBJ1-1,TRBV19,.,.,11,CASGSRQEAFF,TGTGCCAGTGGGTCAAGGCAGGAAGCTTTCTTT
TRBJ1-1,TRBV19,.,.,12,CASSIRGTEAFF,TGTGCCAGTAGTATTAGGGGAACTGAAGCTTTCTTT
TRBJ2-7,TRBV28,.,.,14,CASSDGVRAYEQYF,TGTGCCAGCAGTGATGGGGTTAGAGCTTACGAGCAGTACTTC
TRBJ2-3,TRBV19,TRBD2,.,15,CASSPWTSGKDTQYF,TGTGCCAGTAGTCCCTGGACTAGCGGGAAGGATACGCAGTATTTT
TRBJ1-2,TRBV28,.,.,13,CASSLGTHYGYTF,TGTGCCAGCAGCCTAGGTACACACTATGGCTACACCTTC
TRBJ1-2,TRBV19,.,once,15,CASSIQTGPQDGYTF,TGTGCCAGTAGTATTCAGACAGGCCCGCAAGATGGCTACACCTTC
TRBJ2-7,TRBV28,.,.,16,CASSLSRGTVINEQYF,TGTGCCAGCAGTTTATCGCGGGGGACAGTAATTAACGAGCAGTACTTC
TRBJ1-3,TRBV7-6,TRBD1,few,15,CASSPFWGQGDTIYF,TGTGCCAGCAGCCCTTTTTGGGGACAGGGGGACACCATATATTTT
TRBJ1-5,TRBV9,.,.,15,CASSVGGVWGQPQHF,TGTGCCAGCAGCGTAGGGGGGGTATGGGGTCAGCCCCAGCATTTT
TRBJ2-3,TRBV9,.,.,15,CASSVLPLNTDTQYF,TGTGCCAGCAGCGTCCTCCCCCTCAACACAGATACGCAGTATTTT
TRBJ2-7,TRBV14,.,.,14,CASSQLGEGAEQYF,TGTGCCAGCAGCCAGTTGGGGGAAGGGGCCGAGCAGTACTTC
TRBJ2-7,TRBV11-2,TRBD1,.,15,CASSPLRDSSYEQYF,TGTGCCAGCAGTCCCCTCCGGGACAGCTCCTACGAGCAGTACTTC
TRBJ1-5,TRBV6-5,TRBD1,.,13,CASRGQGSQPQHF,TGTGCCAGCAGAGGACAGGGGAGTCAGCCCCAGCATTTT
TRBJ2-7,TRBV7-9,.,.,12,CASSLVPYEQYF,TGTGCCAGCAGCTTGGTCCCCTACGAGCAGTACTTC
TRBJ2-7,TRBV28,.,once,12,CASSSSSYEQYF,TGTGCCAGCAGTTCGAGCTCCTACGAGCAGTACTTC
TRBJ1-2,TRBV7-2,.,.,13,CASSREWDYGYTF,TGTGCCAGCAGCCGGGAATGGGACTATGGCTACACCTTC